The 12 T cell receptor beta chains below all came from one sample that was sequenced in a study of T cell responses to AZD1222 COVID-19 vaccine. TCRdb keeps only in-frame clones here, not all; method: immunoSEQ multiplex PCR. The table records roughly 120,000 clones, roughly 87% of them present only once. Source: peripheral blood, taken on day 0 of AZD1222 vaccination. The receptors come from an adult in good health.

V is TRBV2 and J is TRBJ2-7; 11 nucleotides line up with TRBD2. V was clipped by 7 bases and J by 2 bases; unmatched bases: 7. This CDR3 is 15 amino acids long. Germline V gives CDR1 SNHLY, CDR2 FYNNEI. The CDR3 loop is CASMLLAGGPYEQYF. The CDR3 region has the DNA TGTGCCAGCATGTTGCTAGCGGGAGGACCCTACGAGCAGTACTTC.

CDR3 nucleotides: TGTGCCAGCAGTGAAGGGGTCGGAGATACGCAGTATTTT. Translation: CASSEGVGDTQYF. The V call is TRBV6-1, the J call TRBJ2-3; D not resolved. CDR1 is MNHNS, CDR2 SASEGT, per germline. V dropped 1 base and J dropped 5 bases, with 7 bases sitting between them. There are 13 residues in the CDR3.

This clone was counted a few times. The chain has TRBV29-1 and TRBJ1-1, with a possible D match to TRBD1 (5 bases). Trimming pared 2 bases from V and 1 base from J, leaving 20 bases between. The CDR3 has 17 residues. Germline loops: CDR1 SQVTM, CDR2 ANQGSEA. The chain's CDR3 is CSVEIRPGRDSNTEAFF. CDR3 DNA sequence: TGCAGCGTTGAAATAAGGCCTGGCAGGGACTCGAACACTGAAGCTTTCTTT.

The rearrangement joins TRBV7-6 to TRBJ2-7; the D gene is possibly TRBD1 (6 bases). V dropped 2 bases and J dropped 1 base, with 21 bases sitting between them. The CDR3 sequence is 18 residues long. Germline V gene sequence: CDR1 SGHVS, CDR2 FNYEAQ. CDR3 DNA sequence: TGTGCCAGCAGCTTAAATCCTAACGGGCAGGGGACGTCCTACGAGCAGTACTTC. Translating it yields CASSLNPNGQGTSYEQYF.

The chain recombines TRBV28 with TRBJ1-2, with a weak D call TRBD1 (6 bases). Germline V gene sequence: CDR1 MDHEN, CDR2 SYDVKM. V was cut by 4 bases and J by 4 bases, with 10 bases left in between. This CDR3 is built from 13 residues. CDR3: CASSWGGGYGYTF. The CDR3 DNA reads as TGTGCCAGCAGTTGGGGAGGGGGCTATGGCTACACCTTC.

V is TRBV5-1 and J is TRBJ1-6, with 7 positions matching TRBD1. V shed 4 bases, J shed 8 bases, and the junction held 3 bases outside the gene matches. The CDR3 length is 13 residues. Per the germline V gene, CDR1 is SGHRS and CDR2 is YFSETQ. For the CDR3, the DNA is TGCGCCAGCAGCCACCAGGGGGATTCACCCCTCCACTTT. This sequence encodes CASSHQGDSPLHF.

The chain joins TRBV7-3 to TRBJ1-1; D unresolved. The germline V gene has CDR1 SGHTA and CDR2 FQGTGA. The ends were cut back, 5 bases at V and 1 base at J, with 8 bases in the middle. This CDR3 comprises 13 residues. The CDR3 protein is CASSREGNTEAFF. The CDR3 DNA follows: TGTGCCAGCAGCCGCGAGGGGAACACTGAAGCTTTCTTT.

The V and J genes are TRBV4-2 and TRBJ2-1; 9 bases align to TRBD2. V trimming: 0 bases; J trimming: 2 bases; junction bases outside the gene matches: 5. Germline V CDR1 and CDR2: LGHNA, YNFKEQ. CDR3 length: 17 residues. CDR3 amino acids: CASSQEGAGGPYNEQFF. The CDR3 DNA sequence: TGTGCCAGCAGCCAAGAAGGGGCGGGGGGGCCCTACAATGAGCAGTTCTTC.

V usage is TRBV29-1 and J usage is TRBJ2-7, with 10 bases identical to TRBD1. Germline loops: CDR1 SQVTM, CDR2 ANQGSEA. The V gene end was trimmed by 3 bases and the J gene end by 5 bases; junction bases not matched to a gene: 4. This CDR3 comprises 13 residues. The CDR3 coding sequence is TGCAGCGTTGACGGGGGACAGGGGAACGAGCAGTACTTC. Its translation is CSVDGGQGNEQYF.

The rearrangement joins TRBV29-1 to TRBJ1-2; no clear D gene. V was pared by 6 bases and J by 8 bases, with 16 bases between. The CDR3 covers 12 residues. CDR1 is SQVTM and CDR2 is ANQGSEA in the germline V gene. Written as DNA, the CDR3 is TGCAGCGTCTCCCGGGAGGGCTACGGCTACACCTTC. Protein product: CSVSREGYGYTF.

This chain links TRBV5-1 with TRBJ1-2; possibly TRBD1 for D (5 bases). The CDR3 is made up of 17 amino acids. Germline assignment: CDR1 SGHRS and CDR2 YFSETQ. V shed 0 bases and J shed 3 bases, with 18 bases lying between them. CDR3 nucleotide sequence: TGCGCCAGCAGCTTGGGCCGGATAGGGGCGCGGGACTATGGCTACACCTTC. Protein product: CASSLGRIGARDYGYTF.

The chain recombines TRBV5-1 with TRBJ1-2; D is ambiguous. CDR1 is SGHRS, CDR2 YFSETQ, per germline. With 3 bases removed from V and 2 bases from J, the gap between germline ends came to 8 bases. CDR3 size: 13 residues. CDR3 region: CASSYQENYGYTF. CDR3 coding DNA: TGCGCCAGCAGCTACCAGGAAAACTATGGCTACACCTTC.